The 26 T cell receptor beta chains given below trace back to one sample, sequenced in a study of cytomegalovirus exposure and HLA in healthy donors. This PCR relied on a set of 60 Vbeta primers and 13 Jbeta primers. Assay: immunoSEQ multiplex PCR; the TCRdb copy retains only in-frame clones and omits some. The data show about 200,000 clones, about 90% seen once. The sequencing input was PBMCs. The receptors originated from a boy between 2 and 10 years old in good health and CMV-seronegative.

The chain couples TRBV7-8 to TRBJ2-7; 7 nucleotides match TRBD2. The V gene end was trimmed by 3 bases and the J gene end by 2 bases; junction bases not matched to a gene: 4. The CDR3 has 14 amino acids. CDR1 and CDR2 from the germline V gene are SGHVS and FQNEAQ. The CDR3 spells CASSFASGPYEQYF. The CDR3 DNA follows: TGTGCCAGCAGCTTTGCTAGCGGCCCCTACGAGCAGTACTTC.

The V and J genes are TRBV6-5 and TRBJ2-7, with a possible D match to TRBD1 (6 bases). CDR1 MNHEY and CDR2 SVGAGI come from the germline V gene. The CDR3 has 13 residues. V lost 8 bases and J 3 bases, leaving 14 bases between the germline ends. The CDR3 bases are TGTGCCAGCCGCGACGGACAGCACTACGAGCAGTACTTC. It specifies CASRDGQHYEQYF.

The CDR3 bases are TGTGCCAGCAGCTTAGATCCCAGTGTCCGCACTGAAGCTTTCTTT. It yields the protein CASSLDPSVRTEAFF. This chain joins TRBV7-9 and TRBJ1-1; no reliable D call. The V end was cut by 1 base, the J end by 4 bases, with 13 bases between. Per germline, CDR1 SEHNR and CDR2 FQNEAQ (reference sequence). This CDR3 is 15 amino acids long. Filled out from reference TRBV7-9 and TRBJ1-1, the complete variable domain reads DTGVSQNPRHKITKRGQNVTFRCDPISEHNRLYWYRQTLGQGPEFLTYFQNEAQLEKSRLLSDRFSAERPKGSFSTLEIQRTEQGDSAMYLCASSLDPSVRTEAFFGQGTRLTVV.

The chain links TRBV10-2 to TRBJ2-7; perhaps TRBD1 as D (5 bases). CDR1 WSHSY and CDR2 SAAADI come from the germline V gene. This CDR3 region has 15 residues. V lost 6 bases to trimming and J lost 2 bases, with 17 bases between them. CDR3 nucleotides: TGCGCCAGCAGAGAGATCAGGGCCACCCCCTACGAGCAGTACTTC. Translation: CASREIRATPYEQYF.

The CDR3 spells CAISDRVPSGSREQFF. For the CDR3, the DNA is TGTGCCATCAGTGATAGGGTGCCTAGCGGGAGTAGGGAGCAGTTCTTC. The chain couples TRBV10-3 to TRBJ2-1; 10 bases map to TRBD2. Trimming took 3 bases from V and 10 from J; bases not matched to a gene: 12. Germline V gene data show CDR1 as ENHRY and CDR2 as SYGVKD. The CDR3 loop spans 16 amino acids.

On this clone itself: One end of the junction varies from germline; a read error may be responsible. The chain links TRBV19 to TRBJ2-7; the D gene is possibly TRBD2 (6 bases). Germline-derived CDR1 and CDR2 are LNHDA and SQIVND (reference sequence). The CDR3 contains 14 residues. CDR3 nucleotides: TGTGTCAGTGGGGAGGCCACATTCACCTACGAGCAGTACTTC. Translation gives CVSGEATFTYEQYF.

The chain employs TRBV2 and TRBJ2-2; D remains unclear. Trimming stripped 11 bases from V and 5 bases from J, with 6 bases between. This CDR3 is built from 10 residues. Per germline, CDR1 SNHLY and CDR2 FYNNEI. CDR3 in DNA: TGTGCCGGCGGTACCGGGGAGCTGTTTTTT. It encodes CAGGTGELFF.

This clone was seen ten or more times. The CDR3 here is CASSTTSGSYNEQFF. CDR3 sequence (DNA): TGTGCCAGCAGTACCACTAGCGGGTCCTACAATGAGCAGTTCTTC. The V gene is TRBV6-4, the J gene TRBJ2-1, with TRBD2 identical over 9 bases. Germline V CDR1 and CDR2: MRHNA, SNTAGT. The length of the CDR3 is 15 residues. V lost 5 bases and J lost 1; bases outside the gene matches: 3.

The genes are TRBV4-1 and TRBJ1-1; TRBD1 matches at 8 bases. The length of the CDR3 is 16 residues. Germline-derived CDR1 and CDR2 are MGHRA and YSYEKL. The ends lost 1 base at V and 0 bases at J; junction bases unmatched: 4. The CDR3 coding sequence is TGCGCCAGCAGCCAAGGTGGGACAGGAGTGAACACTGAAGCTTTCTTT. This translates into CASSQGGTGVNTEAFF.

This chain connects TRBV5-4 to TRBJ2-2, with D unresolved. V was shortened by 2 bases and J by 2 bases, with 7 bases between the two germline ends. Germline V gene data show CDR1 as SGHNT and CDR2 as YYREEE (reference sequence). CDR3 length: 14 residues. DNA for the CDR3: TGTGCCAGCAGCTTCCTCTCTAACACCGGGGAGCTGTTTTTT. Residues: CASSFLSNTGELFF.

The rearrangement links TRBV2 to TRBJ2-2, with 14 bases matching TRBD2. V shed 2 bases, J shed 6 bases, and the junction held 2 bases outside the gene matches. Looked up from germline, CDR1 is SNHLY and CDR2 is FYNNEI. The CDR3 has 16 amino acids. The CDR3 reads CASSERLAGGPGELFF. CDR3 nucleotide sequence: TGTGCCAGCAGTGAAAGACTAGCGGGAGGGCCCGGGGAGCTGTTTTTT. Full variable domain (missing parts from reference TRBV2 and TRBJ2-2): EPEVTQTPSHQVTQMGQEVILRCVPISNHLYFYWYRQILGQKVEFLVSFYNNEISEKSEIFDDQFSVERPDGSNFTLKIRSTKLEDSAMYFCASSERLAGGPGELFFGEGSRLTVL.

This chain connects TRBV5-1 to TRBJ2-3; 7 nucleotides match TRBD2. Germline V gives CDR1 SGHRS, CDR2 YFSETQ. The CDR3 runs 14 residues. After removal of 4 bases from V and 2 bases from J, the junction contained 4 bases not matched to a gene. Here the CDR3 DNA reads TGCGCCAGCAGCATGGGACTAACCACAGATACGCAGTATTTT. Translated, it gives CASSMGLTTDTQYF.

The rearrangement joins TRBV15 to TRBJ1-5, with unresolved D. This CDR3 comprises 13 residues. Germline V gene data show CDR1 as LNHNV and CDR2 as YYDKDF (reference sequence). V gave up 3 bases and J gave up 0 bases, with 3 bases separating them. The CDR3 protein is CATSSYSNQPQHF. The CDR3 DNA follows: TGTGCCACCAGCAGCTATAGCAATCAGCCCCAGCATTTT.

The chain recombines TRBV7-9 with TRBJ2-5, with a possible D match to TRBD1 (6 bases). The J call could be wrong; TRBJ2-7 is a better fit for the DNA end. This CDR3 is 15 amino acids long. CDR1 and CDR2 (germline): SEHNR, FQNEAQ (reference sequence). CDR3 DNA: TGTGCCAGCAGCCAGCACCGGGACACCTCCTACGAGCAGTACTTC. Protein: CASSQHRDTSYEQYF.

The chain has TRBV27 and TRBJ2-2; D is possibly TRBD2 (6 bases). Germline-derived CDR1 and CDR2 are MNHEY and SMNVEV (reference sequence). The V end lost 1 base, the J end lost 3 bases, and 9 bases lay between the germline ends. This CDR3 is 15 amino acids long. The CDR3 bases are TGTGCCAGCAGTTTATTGGGGAGGTACACCGGGGAGCTGTTTTTT. This gives the protein CASSLLGRYTGELFF.

The chain recombines TRBV7-9 with TRBJ2-1; 14 positions agree with TRBD2. The CDR3 totals 18 residues. V lost 5 bases to trimming and J lost 6 bases; unmatched junction nucleotides: 12. CDR1 SEHNR and CDR2 FQNEAQ come from the germline V gene (reference sequence). DNA for the CDR3: TGTGCCAGCAGCCCAGGATCCGGGACTAGCGGGAGCGCCAATGAGCAGTTCTTC. Translated, it gives CASSPGSGTSGSANEQFF.

The chain recombines TRBV28 with TRBJ2-5; 7 bases are shared with TRBD2. CDR1 and CDR2 (germline): MDHEN, SYDVKM. With V trimmed by 10 bases and J by 5 bases, 19 bases remained unmatched. The CDR3 runs 16 residues. The CDR3, as DNA: TGTGCCACCTCTTCAACCGGGGAGGGAGTAAGGGAGACCCAGTACTTC. It codes for CATSSTGEGVRETQYF. Filled out from reference TRBV28 and TRBJ2-5, the complete variable domain reads DVKVTQSSRYLVKRTGEKVFLECVQDMDHENMFWYRQDPGLGLRLIYFSYDVKMKEKGDIPEGYSVSREKKERFSLILESASTNQTSMYLCATSSTGEGVRETQYFGPGTRLLVL.

This clone has just a few counts. The J gene is TRBJ2-7, the V gene TRBV10-2; D may be TRBD2 (7 bases). The germline V gene has CDR1 WSHSY and CDR2 SAAADI. The CDR3 contains 13 residues. V lost 8 bases to trimming and J lost 6 bases, with 17 bases between them. The CDR3 region is CASRNGGPVEQYF. The CDR3 nucleotides read TGCGCCAGCCGCAACGGGGGGCCGGTCGAGCAGTACTTC.

The chain employs TRBV7-9 and TRBJ2-3, with 11 positions matching TRBD1. The V gene's germline CDR1 is SEHNR and CDR2 FQNEAQ (reference sequence). The V segment lost 1 base and the J segment 1 base; nucleotides outside the gene matches: 10. This CDR3 has 19 amino acids. The CDR3, as DNA: TGTGCCAGCAGCTTAGAGGGACAGGGGGTCTCAAGCGGCACAGATACGCAGTATTTT. As protein: CASSLEGQGVSSGTDTQYF.

This clone has only a few counts. The V call is TRBV19, the J call TRBJ1-4, with D maybe TRBD1 (6 bases). V was trimmed by 5 bases and J by 8 bases, leaving 15 bases between them. The length of the CDR3 is 14 residues. The V gene's germline CDR1 is LNHDA and CDR2 SQIVND (reference sequence). For the CDR3, the DNA is TGTGCCAGTAGTCCTCAGGGGATGAACGAAAAACTGTTTTTT. Protein product: CASSPQGMNEKLFF.

The V and J genes are TRBV27 and TRBJ2-5, with a tentative D call TRBD2 (5 bases). With 2 bases removed from V and 5 bases from J, the gap between germline ends came to 12 bases. Germline-derived CDR1 and CDR2 are MNHEY and SMNVEV (reference sequence). This CDR3 spans 14 amino acids. CDR3 bases: TGTGCCAGCAGTTTAGACCGTCCGGGGGAGACCCAGTACTTC. Amino acid sequence: CASSLDRPGETQYF.

The rearrangement links TRBV28 to TRBJ2-2; the D is unclear. Germline V gene sequence: CDR1 MDHEN, CDR2 SYDVKM. The length of the CDR3 is 14 residues. V was shortened by 6 bases and J by 1 base, with 9 bases between the two germline ends. CDR3 amino acids: CASSVYGNTGELFF. The CDR3 DNA is TGTGCCAGCAGCGTTTACGGGAACACCGGGGAGCTGTTTTTT.

This clone was picked up one time. This chain joins TRBV5-5 and TRBJ2-5, with D possibly being TRBD1 (6 bases). Trimming stripped 3 bases from V and 2 bases from J, with 8 bases between. This CDR3 comprises 13 residues. Germline CDR1 SGHKS, CDR2 YYEKEE (reference sequence). As DNA, the CDR3 is TGTGCCAGCAGCTATGGACAGCAAGAGACCCAGTACTTC. Encoded protein: CASSYGQQETQYF.

This clone was seen more than once but under ten times. The V gene is TRBV4-1, the J gene TRBJ1-1; D remains ambiguous. CDR1 and CDR2 (germline): MGHRA, YSYEKL. The length of the CDR3 is 13 residues. Between the trimmed V and J ends, which lost 6 bases and 1 base, there was a span of 9 bases. The CDR3, as DNA: TGCGCCAGCAGTCGAGAGGGGAACACTGAAGCTTTCTTT. Amino acids: CASSREGNTEAFF.

The chain employs TRBV7-3 and TRBJ1-1; 7 nucleotides align to TRBD1. The trim removed 5 bases at V and 1 base at J, leaving 4 bases unmatched. CDR3 length equals 14 residues. Germline loops: CDR1 SGHTA, CDR2 FQGTGA. CDR3 loop: CASSPGTANTEAFF. The CDR3 coding sequence is TGTGCCAGCAGCCCAGGGACAGCGAACACTGAAGCTTTCTTT.

The rearrangement joins TRBV6-1 to TRBJ2-3; TRBD2 matches at 11 bases. The V gene end was trimmed by 3 bases and the J gene end by 2 bases; junction bases not matched to a gene: 4. The CDR3 has 16 amino acids. Germline-derived CDR1 and CDR2 are MNHNS and SASEGT. The DNA for the CDR3 is TGTGCCAGCAGTGATCTAGCGGGGGGCTACACAGATACGCAGTATTTT. Amino acids: CASSDLAGGYTDTQYF.